Below, 27 T cell receptor beta chains from the same sample are listed, as sequenced in a study of T cell responses to AZD1222 COVID-19 vaccine. Libraries were prepared by immunoSEQ multiplex PCR; TCRdb keeps only in-frame clonotypes and omits some of them. The sample consists of 140,000 or so clones, around 87% of them appearing once. Sequencing used peripheral blood, obtained on day 0 of AZD1222 vaccination. Every receptor here comes from an adult in good health.

About this clone: The junction departs from the called germline gene at one end, perhaps through a read error. The gene calls are TRBV7-3 and TRBJ1-6, with D possibly TRBD1 on 5 matching bases. The CDR3 sequence is 15 residues long. CDR1 is SGHTA, CDR2 FQGTGA, per germline. The CDR3 spells CASSLTGQGNSPLHF. The DNA of the CDR3 is TGTGCCAGCAGCCTAACCGGTCAGGGCAATTCACCCCTCCACTTT.

The CDR3 nucleotides are TGTGCCAGCAGCTTACGGCTAGCGGGCGATAATGAGCAGTTCTTC. This encodes CASSLRLAGDNEQFF. The V and J genes are TRBV7-3 and TRBJ2-1; 8 bases fit TRBD2. The germline CDR1 and CDR2 sequences are SGHTA and FQGTGA. V trimming: 2 bases; J trimming: 7 bases; junction bases outside the gene matches: 7. CDR3 length equals 15 residues. Full variable domain (missing parts from reference TRBV7-3 and TRBJ2-1): GAGVSQTPSNKVTEKGKYVELRCDPISGHTALYWYRQSLGQGPEFLIYFQGTGAADDSGLPNDRFFAVRPEGSVSTLKIQRTERGDSAVYLCASSLRLAGDNEQFFGPGTRLTVL.

The V and J genes are TRBV11-2 and TRBJ2-5, with TRBD1 as a possible D gene (6 bases). Trimming took off 5 bases at V and 5 bases at J, with 12 bases between the two ends. CDR3 size: 13 residues. Per the germline V gene, CDR1 is SGHAT and CDR2 is FQNNGV. Here the CDR3 reads CASSEGQGETQYF. The CDR3 nucleotides are TGTGCCAGCAGCGAGGGTCAGGGGGAGACCCAGTACTTC.

The V call is TRBV6-5, the J call TRBJ1-2, with D uncertain. Looked up from germline, CDR1 is MNHEY and CDR2 is SVGAGI. The CDR3 contains 14 residues. Trimming left V 7 bases short and J 5 bases short, with 17 bases between. The CDR3 is CASTLGRAGYGYTF. DNA of the CDR3: TGTGCCAGCACCCTGGGCCGGGCCGGGTATGGCTACACCTTC.

V usage is TRBV12-3 or TRBV12-4 and J usage is TRBJ2-1; no clear D gene. The V gene lost 3 bases and the J gene lost 7 bases, with 10 bases spanning the gap. The CDR3 has 13 residues. Written as DNA, the CDR3 is TGTGCCAGCAGTTTCTCCCGAGGAAATGAGCAGTTCTTC. It translates to CASSFSRGNEQFF.

The chain employs TRBV10-3 and TRBJ2-7; TRBD2 agrees at 10 bases. The germline V gene encodes CDR1 ENHRY and CDR2 SYGVKD. V lost 3 bases to trimming and J lost 3 bases; unmatched junction nucleotides: 8. This CDR3 has 16 amino acids. The CDR3 DNA is TGTGCCATCAGTGACCTCGTGTTAGCGGGAGGCTACGAGCAGTACTTC. This sequence encodes CAISDLVLAGGYEQYF.

This sequence joins TRBV2 and TRBJ1-6; D perhaps matches TRBD1 (5 bases). Trimming took 4 bases from V and 7 from J, leaving 14 bases between them. Per the germline V gene, CDR1 is SNHLY and CDR2 is FYNNEI. The CDR3 is 15 residues long. CDR3 in amino acids: CASSGNRNQNSPLHF. DNA for the CDR3: TGTGCCAGCAGTGGGAACAGGAATCAAAATTCACCCCTCCACTTT.

This clone turned up a few times. The rearrangement links TRBV3-1 (or the pseudogene TRBV3-2) to TRBJ1-5; no definite D call. Germline CDR1 is LGHDT and CDR2 is YNNKEL (reference sequence). This CDR3 spans 18 amino acids. Deletions cut 6 bases from V and 2 bases from J, with 23 bases between. CDR3 nucleotides: TGTGCCAGCAGTCCAAGTCCCCCCACTTTCCCAGGCAATCAGCCCCAGCATTTT. Translation: CASSPSPPTFPGNQPQHF.

The chain is built from TRBV7-9 and TRBJ2-1, with 11 bases matching TRBD2. With V trimmed by 7 bases and J by 5 bases, 4 bases remained unmatched. CDR3 size: 14 residues. CDR1 and CDR2 from the germline V gene are SEHNR and FQNEAQ (reference sequence). DNA of the CDR3: TGTGCCAGCAATCTAGCGGGGGGCGACAATGAGCAGTTCTTC. It yields the protein CASNLAGGDNEQFF.

The chain is built from TRBV6-4 and TRBJ1-3, with D unresolved. Per germline, CDR1 MRHNA and CDR2 SNTAGT. The CDR3 sequence is 17 residues long. Trimming left V 4 bases short and J 0 bases short, with 16 bases between. CDR3 sequence: CASSVTNPRFSGNTIYF. DNA of the CDR3: TGTGCCAGCAGTGTAACTAACCCACGGTTCTCTGGAAACACCATATATTTT.

This chain uses TRBV5-1 with TRBJ1-3, with D perhaps matching TRBD1 (6 bases). CDR3 length equals 15 residues. The germline CDR1 and CDR2 sequences are SGHRS and YFSETQ. The germline V and J ends were trimmed by 4 bases and 3 bases, with 14 bases remaining between them. The CDR3 here is CASSSDLGGGNTIYF. CDR3 bases: TGCGCCAGCAGCAGCGACCTAGGGGGTGGAAACACCATATATTTT.

There are a few counts of this clone. The V call is TRBV28, the J call TRBJ2-3; TRBD2 might be the D (5 bases). The V and J ends lost 2 bases and 5 bases respectively, with 14 bases between them. The CDR3 length is 15 residues. CDR1 MDHEN and CDR2 SYDVKM come from the germline V gene. CDR3 bases: TGTGCCAGCAGTTTACTGGGAGTAGGAGGAGATACGCAGTATTTT. Encoded protein: CASSLLGVGGDTQYF.

The rearrangement links TRBV6-1 to TRBJ2-7; D is ambiguous. This CDR3 comprises 16 residues. V was pared by 0 bases and J by 0 bases, with 12 bases between. Germline V CDR1 and CDR2: MNHNS, SASEGT. CDR3 in amino acids: CASSEALRLSSYEQYF. The CDR3, as DNA: TGTGCCAGCAGTGAAGCGCTTCGGCTCAGCTCCTACGAGCAGTACTTC.

The chain carries TRBV6-5 and TRBJ1-2; maybe TRBD1 (5 bases). The germline CDR1 and CDR2 sequences are MNHEY and SVGAGI. The CDR3 has 13 residues. V was pared by 5 bases and J by 4 bases, with 11 bases between. CDR3 sequence reads: CASSPGTVYGYTF. As DNA, the CDR3 is TGTGCCAGCAGTCCCGGGACCGTCTATGGCTACACCTTC.

The V and J genes are TRBV15 and TRBJ2-5; a weak D match, TRBD2 (5 bases). CDR1 and CDR2 (germline): LNHNV, YYDKDF (reference sequence). V shed 0 bases and J shed 5 bases, with 13 bases lying between them. CDR3 length: 15 residues. CDR3 nucleotide sequence: TGTGCCACCAGCAGAGATTCGGGGAAGAAGGAGACCCAGTACTTC. This sequence encodes CATSRDSGKKETQYF.

The chain joins TRBV2 to TRBJ2-7; possibly TRBD1 for D (5 bases). Germline loops: CDR1 SNHLY, CDR2 FYNNEI. CDR3 length: 13 residues. Trimming took off 6 bases at V and 0 bases at J, with 9 bases between the two ends. The CDR3 reads CASRGLTSYEQYF. CDR3 coding DNA: TGTGCCAGCAGGGGGCTAACCTCCTACGAGCAGTACTTC.

This chain joins TRBV11-2 and TRBJ2-3; unclear D gene. V was pared by 1 base and J by 6 bases, with 5 bases between. The CDR3 sequence is 12 residues long. Germline V gives CDR1 SGHAT, CDR2 FQNNGV. CDR3 in amino acids: CASSLVWDTQYF. DNA of the CDR3: TGTGCCAGCAGCTTAGTCTGGGATACGCAGTATTTT.

The chain couples TRBV14 to TRBJ1-1; D is unresolved. Germline V lookup: CDR1 SGHDN, CDR2 FVKESK. The CDR3 has 13 amino acids. The ends were cut back, 0 bases at V and 3 bases at J, with 5 bases in the middle. CDR3 in amino acids: CASSQDVDTEAFF. Here the CDR3 DNA reads TGTGCCAGCAGCCAAGATGTGGACACTGAAGCTTTCTTT.

The chain carries TRBV3-1 (or the pseudogene TRBV3-2) and TRBJ1-6; D gene unclear. V was trimmed by 4 bases and J by 4 bases, leaving 5 bases between them. From germline, CDR1 is LGHDT and CDR2 YNNKEL (reference sequence). The CDR3 runs 13 residues. The CDR3 region is CASSRKYNSPLHF. For the CDR3, the DNA is TGTGCCAGCAGCCGTAAATATAATTCACCCCTCCACTTT.

V usage is TRBV7-9 and J usage is TRBJ2-7; 9 nucleotides agree with TRBD2. The J segment lost 5 bases and the V segment lost 1 base, leaving 15 bases of the junction unmatched. Germline V gives CDR1 SEHNR, CDR2 FQNEAQ (reference sequence). The CDR3 length is 18 residues. The CDR3 here is CASSLVKGRGRVRDEQYF. The CDR3 DNA follows: TGTGCCAGCAGCTTAGTTAAAGGCCGCGGGAGGGTGAGGGACGAGCAGTACTTC.

This sequence joins TRBV9 and TRBJ1-2; D possibly corresponds to TRBD1 (6 bases). Trimming removed 1 base at V and 7 bases at J, with 14 bases between. The CDR3 consists of 14 residues. CDR1 is SGDLS, CDR2 YYNGEE, per germline. The CDR3 spells CASSVREGGAGYTF. The CDR3 region has the DNA TGTGCCAGCAGCGTACGAGAAGGGGGGGCTGGCTACACCTTC.

The chain joins TRBV4-1 to TRBJ2-3; D gene ambiguous. The CDR3 runs 12 residues. V shed 3 bases and J shed 5 bases, with 6 bases lying between them. Germline V gene data show CDR1 as MGHRA and CDR2 as YSYEKL. The CDR3 spells CASSHVKDTQYF. As DNA, the CDR3 is TGCGCCAGCAGCCACGTCAAAGATACGCAGTATTTT.

The chain couples TRBV18 to TRBJ2-1; 11 nucleotides match TRBD2. The CDR3 length is 15 residues. J gave up 7 bases and V 8 bases, and 10 bases lay outside the gene matches. Per the germline V gene, CDR1 is KGHSH and CDR2 is LQKENI. The CDR3 nucleotides read TGTGCCAGCGACTTTTTAGCGGGAGGGCCTAATGAGCAGTTCTTC. Translated, it gives CASDFLAGGPNEQFF. Full variable domain (missing parts from reference TRBV18 and TRBJ2-1): NAGVMQNPRHLVRRRGQEARLRCSPMKGHSHVYWYRQLPEEGLKFMVYLQKENIIDESGMPKERFSAEFPKEGPSILRIQQVVRGDSAAYFCASDFLAGGPNEQFFGPGTRLTVL.

J is TRBJ1-5 and V is TRBV19, with unresolved D. The germline CDR1 and CDR2 sequences are LNHDA and SQIVND (reference sequence). The CDR3 runs to 15 residues. V was shortened by 3 bases and J by 2 bases, with 11 bases between the two germline ends. The CDR3 nucleotides are TGTGCCAGTAGTATGGGTGGTGCGGGCAATCAGCCCCAGCATTTT. It specifies CASSMGGAGNQPQHF.

The genes are TRBV7-2 and TRBJ1-6, with D tentatively TRBD1 (5 bases). Germline assignment: CDR1 SGHTA and CDR2 FQGNSA. The CDR3 loop spans 14 amino acids. The V gene lost 7 bases and the J gene lost 1 base, with 8 bases spanning the gap. Here the CDR3 reads CASTEGSYNSPLHF. The CDR3 DNA reads TGTGCCAGCACCGAGGGGTCCTATAATTCACCCCTCCACTTT.

The chain couples TRBV5-6 to TRBJ2-7; TRBD1 matches 8 bases. Unmatched junction bases numbered 10, after V lost 3 bases and J lost 2 bases. The CDR3 sequence is 16 residues long. The germline gives CDR1 SGHDT, CDR2 YYEEEE. CDR3 protein: CASSSFRTGRTYEQYF. CDR3 DNA sequence: TGTGCCAGCAGCTCGTTCCGGACAGGGAGGACCTACGAGCAGTACTTC.

The V and J genes are TRBV11-2 and TRBJ1-1, with 7 bases matching TRBD1. Germline CDR1 reads SGHAT; CDR2 reads FQNNGV. Unmatched junction bases numbered 8, after V lost 5 bases and J lost 11 bases. The CDR3 has 12 residues. The CDR3 DNA sequence: TGTGCCAGCAGCCAAGACAGGGTAAGGGCTTTCTTT. This sequence encodes CASSQDRVRAFF.